Below are 14 T cell receptor beta chains sequenced from a single sample in a study of OX40 agonist ivuxolimab in advanced cancers. Sequenced by immunoSEQ multiplex PCR; TCRdb stores in-frame clones only, minus some. The sample has about 35,000 clones; about 94% are singletons. Material: CD4+ or CD8+ T cells sorted from blood, obtained in a trial of the OX40 agonist ivuxolimab. These receptors all stem from an adult with an advanced solid tumor such as melanoma, head and neck, liver or kidney cancer.

This clone was detected only once. V gene TRBV2 combines with J gene TRBJ2-1, with TRBD2 as a possible D gene (5 bases). Germline CDR1 SNHLY, CDR2 FYNNEI. V lost 4 bases and J lost 4, with 17 bases in between. The CDR3 consists of 16 residues. Here the CDR3 reads CASSGVEGVLYNEQFF. CDR3 sequence (DNA): TGTGCCAGCAGTGGGGTTGAGGGAGTACTGTACAATGAGCAGTTCTTC. Together with reference TRBV2 and TRBJ2-1, the CDR3 gives the full variable domain: EPEVTQTPSHQVTQMGQEVILRCVPISNHLYFYWYRQILGQKVEFLVSFYNNEISEKSEIFDDQFSVERPDGSNFTLKIRSTKLEDSAMYFCASSGVEGVLYNEQFFGPGTRLTVL.

The CDR3 nucleotides are TGTGCCAGCAGTCCCAGAACTAGCGGGAGCACCCCCTACAATGAGCAGTTCTTC. Its translation is CASSPRTSGSTPYNEQFF. This chain links TRBV28 with TRBJ2-1, with 11 bases identical to TRBD2. Trimming cost V 5 bases and J 2 bases; bases outside gene matches: 11. The CDR3 is made up of 18 amino acids. Germline V lookup: CDR1 MDHEN, CDR2 SYDVKM.

V gene TRBV6-5 combines with J gene TRBJ2-7; TRBD2 is a possible D gene (5 bases). Germline CDR1 and CDR2: MNHEY and SVGAGI. The CDR3 runs 12 residues. V lost 2 bases and J 6 bases, leaving 8 bases between the germline ends. CDR3 sequence: CASSYAEGEQYF. CDR3 coding DNA: TGTGCCAGCAGTTACGCAGAGGGCGAGCAGTACTTC.

The V call is TRBV7-6, the J call TRBJ2-7, with D maybe TRBD2 (6 bases). The ends were cut back, 6 bases at V and 2 bases at J, with 11 bases in the middle. Germline V gene data show CDR1 as SGHVS and CDR2 as FNYEAQ. The CDR3 contains 13 residues. In DNA form, the CDR3 reads TGTGCCAGCAGTAGAAGACTAGCCTACGAGCAGTACTTC. Translation gives CASSRRLAYEQYF.

This clone was seen a few times. The chain has TRBV13 and TRBJ2-7; a weak D match, TRBD1 (5 bases). The ends were cut back, 5 bases at V and 2 bases at J, with 10 bases in the middle. Germline V CDR1 and CDR2: PRHDT, FYEKMQ (reference sequence). There are 13 residues in the CDR3. The CDR3 here is CASSATGAYEQYF. The CDR3 nucleotides are TGTGCCAGCAGCGCCACAGGCGCCTACGAGCAGTACTTC.

The chain uses TRBV28 and TRBJ1-1; D unclear. CDR1 and CDR2 from the germline V gene are MDHEN and SYDVKM. The CDR3 covers 14 residues. The V and J ends lost 1 base and 3 bases respectively, with 9 bases between them. CDR3 sequence (DNA): TGTGCCAGCAGTTTATCCAGCGGGGACACTGAAGCTTTCTTT. Its protein product is CASSLSSGDTEAFF. Filled out from reference TRBV28 and TRBJ1-1, the complete variable domain reads DVKVTQSSRYLVKRTGEKVFLECVQDMDHENMFWYRQDPGLGLRLIYFSYDVKMKEKGDIPEGYSVSREKKERFSLILESASTNQTSMYLCASSLSSGDTEAFFGQGTRLTVV.

The rearrangement links TRBV28 to TRBJ2-3; 14 positions match TRBD2. Germline CDR1 reads MDHEN; CDR2 reads SYDVKM. V trimming: 3 bases; J trimming: 10 bases; junction bases outside the gene matches: 15. This CDR3 is built from 18 residues. CDR3 DNA sequence: TGTGCCAGCAGTTTTATAGGGGAGGGACTAGCGGGAGCTCGTGCGCAGTATTTT. This sequence encodes CASSFIGEGLAGARAQYF.

The V and J genes are TRBV6-5 and TRBJ2-7; tentative D call: TRBD2 (6 bases). Looked up from germline, CDR1 is MNHEY and CDR2 is SVGAGI. V lost 6 bases and J 3 bases, leaving 18 bases between the germline ends. The CDR3 runs 15 residues. CDR3 sequence (DNA): TGTGCCAGCAGCCTAAGTGGACTACCCCTCTACGAGCAGTACTTC. Protein product: CASSLSGLPLYEQYF.

The chain uses TRBV7-9 and TRBJ2-2, with TRBD1 matching 9 bases. Unmatched junction bases numbered 8, after V lost 5 bases and J lost 7 bases. The germline gives CDR1 SEHNR, CDR2 FQNEAQ (reference sequence). The CDR3 consists of 15 residues. The CDR3 coding sequence is TGTGCCAGCAGCCGTCCCGGGACAGGGATCGGGGAGCTGTTTTTT. Its protein product is CASSRPGTGIGELFF.

The chain couples TRBV10-1 to TRBJ2-7; 8 nucleotides match TRBD1. The V gene end was trimmed by 8 bases and the J gene end by 2 bases; junction bases not matched to a gene: 11. The CDR3 has 15 residues. The germline CDR1 and CDR2 sequences are WNHNN and SYGVQD (reference sequence). CDR3 sequence reads: CASSAGGTGPYEQYF. CDR3 DNA: TGCGCCAGCTCCGCGGGCGGGACAGGTCCCTACGAGCAGTACTTC.

V usage is TRBV7-3 and J usage is TRBJ2-1, with D maybe TRBD2 (5 bases). The germline V gene has CDR1 SGHTA and CDR2 FQGTGA. The V and J ends lost 1 base and 13 bases respectively, with 11 bases between them. The CDR3 totals 12 residues. As DNA, the CDR3 is TGTGCCAGCAGCTTAAAACCCGCGGGTCAGTTCTTC. It is translated as CASSLKPAGQFF.

The chain couples TRBV29-1 to TRBJ2-2, with 10 positions matching TRBD1. J lost 4 bases, V lost 6 bases, and 5 bases had no gene match. Germline V gene data show CDR1 as SQVTM and CDR2 as ANQGSEA. The CDR3 runs 14 residues. CDR3 coding DNA: TGCAGCGTGGACAGGGGGTATGGCACCGGGGAGCTGTTTTTT. Protein sequence: CSVDRGYGTGELFF.

This chain connects TRBV6-4 to TRBJ1-4; D is ambiguous. This CDR3 contains 13 residues. The germline V gene has CDR1 MRHNA and CDR2 SNTAGT. Trimming pared 2 bases from V and 10 bases from J, leaving 11 bases between. As DNA, the CDR3 is TGTGCCAGCAGTGACGGTCTGTCCGGAAAACTGTTTTTT. Its translation is CASSDGLSGKLFF.

V usage is TRBV7-9 and J usage is TRBJ2-7; either TRBD1 or TRBD2 may fit D (5 bases each). CDR1 SEHNR and CDR2 FQNEAQ come from the germline V gene (reference sequence). Trimming pared 5 bases from V and 0 bases from J, leaving 14 bases between. This CDR3 is built from 15 residues. The CDR3, as DNA: TGTGCCAGCAGCGACGGGACCCAATACTCCTACGAGCAGTACTTC. Its protein is CASSDGTQYSYEQYF.